The source of this T cell receptor beta chain is a study of blood T cell repertoires in COVID-19. Study in general: PBMCs, B-cell-depleted T cells, or T cells provided the cDNA or gDNA that made up the material.

Cohort allocation depended upon clinical history that participants reported. Authors' processing steps: Amplification of reference gene primers was used by the study to estimate nucleated cell counts. The assay was immunoSEQ multiplex PCR, and TCRdb's table has in-frame clones only and misses some. V and J calls and clone size are those listed in that table; D and trimming were worked out from the DNA. Of almost 85,000 clones in the sample, around 89% are singletons; the top ten hold approximately 1%. CDR1 is KGHDR, CDR2 SFDVKD, per germline. The CDR3 sequence is 17 residues long. The V and J ends lost 5 bases and 1 base respectively, with 18 bases between them. This clone occurred once.

The chain joins TRBV24-1 to TRBJ2-3; TRBD1 might be the D (5 bases). The sequenced material came from PBMCs or T cells enriched from blood (not recorded which). The sequence was obtained from a woman aged 50 to 60 with acute COVID-19. This CDR3 is CATSGPTRKGGTDTQYF. In DNA, the CDR3 is TGTGCCACCAGTGGTCCGACTCGGAAAGGGGGCACAGATACGCAGTATTTT.